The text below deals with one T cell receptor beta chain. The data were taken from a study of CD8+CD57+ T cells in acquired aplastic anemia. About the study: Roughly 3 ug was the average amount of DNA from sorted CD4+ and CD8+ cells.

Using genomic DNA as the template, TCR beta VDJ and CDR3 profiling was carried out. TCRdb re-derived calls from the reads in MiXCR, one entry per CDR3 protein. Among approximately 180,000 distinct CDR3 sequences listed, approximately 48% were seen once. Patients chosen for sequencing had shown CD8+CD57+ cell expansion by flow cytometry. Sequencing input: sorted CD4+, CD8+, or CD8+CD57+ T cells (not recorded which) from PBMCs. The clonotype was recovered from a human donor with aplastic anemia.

CDR3 region: CATSREAQGAYEQYF. The CDR3, as DNA: TGTGCCACCAGCAGAGAGGCACAGGGGGCCTACGAGCAGTACTTC. The chain employs TRBV15 and TRBJ2-7, with 8 nucleotides matching TRBD1. Germline CDR1 reads LNHNV; CDR2 reads YYDKDF (reference sequence). The CDR3 covers 15 residues. V shed 0 bases, J shed 2 bases, and the junction held 3 bases outside the gene matches.